This T cell receptor beta chain was identified during a study of T cell responses to AZD1222 COVID-19 vaccine. This CDR3 has 13 residues. Germline V gene data show CDR1 as MNHEY and CDR2 as SVGAGI. J gave up 7 bases and V 4 bases, and 1 base lay outside the gene matches. Data came from immunoSEQ multiplex PCR; TCRdb stores just in-frame clones and leaves some out. The table has some 120,000 clones, about 87% seen once. The chain joins TRBV6-5 to TRBJ2-7; 13 nucleotides match TRBD2. This specimen was peripheral blood, taken on day 0 of AZD1222 vaccination. The clonotype originates from an adult in good health. The DNA of the CDR3 is TGTGCCAGCAGTTTGGGACTAGCGGGGGAGCAGTACTTC. It specifies CASSLGLAGEQYF.